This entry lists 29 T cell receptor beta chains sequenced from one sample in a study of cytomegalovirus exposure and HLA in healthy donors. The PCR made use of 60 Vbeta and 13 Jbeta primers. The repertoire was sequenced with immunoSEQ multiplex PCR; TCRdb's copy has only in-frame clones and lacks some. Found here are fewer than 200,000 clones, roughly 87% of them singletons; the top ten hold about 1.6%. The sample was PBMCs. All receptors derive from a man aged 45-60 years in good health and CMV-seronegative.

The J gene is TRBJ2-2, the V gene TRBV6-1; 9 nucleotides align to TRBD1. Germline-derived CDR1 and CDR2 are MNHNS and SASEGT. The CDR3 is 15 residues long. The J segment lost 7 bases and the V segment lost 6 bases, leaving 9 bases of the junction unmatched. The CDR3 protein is CASRFGTGRNGELFF. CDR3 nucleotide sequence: TGTGCCAGCAGGTTCGGGACAGGGCGGAACGGGGAGCTGTTTTTT.

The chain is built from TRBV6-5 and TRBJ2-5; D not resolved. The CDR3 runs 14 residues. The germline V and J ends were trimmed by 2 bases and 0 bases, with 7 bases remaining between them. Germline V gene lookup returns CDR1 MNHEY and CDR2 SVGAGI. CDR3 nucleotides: TGTGCCAGCAGTTACGGTACTAACCAAGAGACCCAGTACTTC. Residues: CASSYGTNQETQYF.

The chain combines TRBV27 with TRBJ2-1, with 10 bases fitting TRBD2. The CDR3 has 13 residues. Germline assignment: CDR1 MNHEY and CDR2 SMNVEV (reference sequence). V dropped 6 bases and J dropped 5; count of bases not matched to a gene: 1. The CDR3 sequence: CASRGLANNEQFF. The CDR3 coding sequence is TGTGCCAGCAGGGGACTAGCGAACAATGAGCAGTTCTTC.

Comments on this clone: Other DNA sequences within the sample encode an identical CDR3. CDR3 sequence: CASSLGSSGADTQYF. CDR3 nucleotides: TGCGCCAGCAGCTTGGGGAGCAGCGGGGCAGATACGCAGTATTTT. The chain links TRBV5-1 to TRBJ2-3, with 7 bases matching TRBD2. Unmatched junction bases numbered 5, after V lost 0 bases and J lost 4 bases. This CDR3 has 15 residues. Germline CDR1 and CDR2: SGHRS and YFSETQ. Full variable domain (rest looked up from reference TRBV5-1 and TRBJ2-3): KAGVTQTPRYLIKTRGQQVTLSCSPISGHRSVSWYQQTPGQGLQFLFEYFSETQRNKGNFPGRFSGRQFSNSRSEMNVSTLELGDSALYLCASSLGSSGADTQYFGPGTRLTVL.

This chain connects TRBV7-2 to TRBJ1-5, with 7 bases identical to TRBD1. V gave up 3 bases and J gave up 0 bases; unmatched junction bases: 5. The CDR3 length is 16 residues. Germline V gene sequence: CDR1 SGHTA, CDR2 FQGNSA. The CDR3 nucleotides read TGTGCCAGCAGCTTGAGACAGGGTGGTAGCAATCAGCCCCAGCATTTT. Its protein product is CASSLRQGGSNQPQHF. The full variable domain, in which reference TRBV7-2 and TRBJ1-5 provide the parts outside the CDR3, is GAGVSQSPSNKVTEKGKDVELRCDPISGHTALYWYRQSLGQGLEFLIYFQGNSAPDKSGLPSDRFSAERTGGSVSTLTIQRTQQEDSAVYLCASSLRQGGSNQPQHFGDGTRLSIL.

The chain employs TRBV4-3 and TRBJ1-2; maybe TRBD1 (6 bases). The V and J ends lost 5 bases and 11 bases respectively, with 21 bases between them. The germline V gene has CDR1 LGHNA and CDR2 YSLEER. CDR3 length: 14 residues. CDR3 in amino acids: CASSYRVSGSIYTF. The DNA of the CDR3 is TGCGCCAGCAGCTACAGGGTTTCTGGGTCTATTTACACCTTC.

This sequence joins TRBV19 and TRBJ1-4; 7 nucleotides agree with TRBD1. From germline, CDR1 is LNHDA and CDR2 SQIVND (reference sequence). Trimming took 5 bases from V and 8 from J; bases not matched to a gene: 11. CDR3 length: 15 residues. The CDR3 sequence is CASSLLQGGREKLFF. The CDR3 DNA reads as TGTGCCAGTAGTCTCCTCCAGGGGGGCCGGGAAAAACTGTTTTTT.

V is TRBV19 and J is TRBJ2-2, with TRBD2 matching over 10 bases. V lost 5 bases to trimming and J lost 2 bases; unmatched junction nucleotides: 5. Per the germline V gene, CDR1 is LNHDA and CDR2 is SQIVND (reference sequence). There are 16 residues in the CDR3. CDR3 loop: CASSRLAGGNTGELFF. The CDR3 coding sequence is TGTGCCAGTAGTCGGTTAGCGGGGGGCAACACCGGGGAGCTGTTTTTT.

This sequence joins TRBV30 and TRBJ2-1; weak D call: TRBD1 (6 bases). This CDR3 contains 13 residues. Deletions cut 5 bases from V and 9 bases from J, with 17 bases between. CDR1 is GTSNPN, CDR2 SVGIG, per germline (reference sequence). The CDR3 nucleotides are TGTGCCTGGGAAGGGCAGGGGCGGATTGAGCAGTTCTTC. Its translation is CAWEGQGRIEQFF.

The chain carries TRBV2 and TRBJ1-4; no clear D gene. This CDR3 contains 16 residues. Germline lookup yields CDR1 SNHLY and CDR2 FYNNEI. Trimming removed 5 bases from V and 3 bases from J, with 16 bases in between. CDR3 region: CASSFLARRANEKLFF. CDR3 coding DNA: TGTGCCAGCAGTTTTTTAGCCCGGCGAGCTAATGAAAAACTGTTTTTT.

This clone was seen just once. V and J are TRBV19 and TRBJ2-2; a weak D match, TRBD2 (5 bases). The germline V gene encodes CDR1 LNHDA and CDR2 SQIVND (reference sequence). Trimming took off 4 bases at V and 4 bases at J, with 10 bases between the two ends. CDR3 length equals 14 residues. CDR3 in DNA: TGTGCCAGTAGTACAAGCCGGGGCACCGGGGAGCTGTTTTTT. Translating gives CASSTSRGTGELFF. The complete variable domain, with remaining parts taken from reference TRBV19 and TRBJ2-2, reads DGGITQSPKYLFRKEGQNVTLSCEQNLNHDAMYWYRQDPGQGLRLIYYSQIVNDFQKGDIAEGYSVSREKKESFPLTVTSAQKNPTAFYLCASSTSRGTGELFFGEGSRLTVL.

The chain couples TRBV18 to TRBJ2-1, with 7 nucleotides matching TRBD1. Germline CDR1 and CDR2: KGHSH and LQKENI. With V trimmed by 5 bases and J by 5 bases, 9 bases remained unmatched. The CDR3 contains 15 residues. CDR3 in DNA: TGTGCCAGCTCAAAACCCGGGACAGTGGACAATGAGCAGTTCTTC. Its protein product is CASSKPGTVDNEQFF. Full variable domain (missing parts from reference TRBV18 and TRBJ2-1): NAGVMQNPRHLVRRRGQEARLRCSPMKGHSHVYWYRQLPEEGLKFMVYLQKENIIDESGMPKERFSAEFPKEGPSILRIQQVVRGDSAAYFCASSKPGTVDNEQFFGPGTRLTVL.

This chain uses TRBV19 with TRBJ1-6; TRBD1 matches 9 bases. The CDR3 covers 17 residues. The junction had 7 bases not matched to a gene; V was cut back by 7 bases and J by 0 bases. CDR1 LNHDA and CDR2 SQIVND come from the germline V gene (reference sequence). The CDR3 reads CASIRTGVGSYNSPLHF. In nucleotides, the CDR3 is TGTGCCAGTATAAGGACAGGGGTCGGCTCCTATAATTCACCCCTCCACTTT.

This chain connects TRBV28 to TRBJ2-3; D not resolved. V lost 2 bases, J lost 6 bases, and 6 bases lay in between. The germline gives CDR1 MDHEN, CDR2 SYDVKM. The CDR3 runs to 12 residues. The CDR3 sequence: CASSLRWDTQYF. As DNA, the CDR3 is TGTGCCAGCAGTTTACGGTGGGATACGCAGTATTTT.

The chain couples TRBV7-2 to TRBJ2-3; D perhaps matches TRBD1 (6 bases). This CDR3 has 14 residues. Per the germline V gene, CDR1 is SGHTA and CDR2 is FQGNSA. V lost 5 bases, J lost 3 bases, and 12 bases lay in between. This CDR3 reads CASSRSRGTDTQYF. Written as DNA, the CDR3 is TGTGCCAGCAGCCGGTCCAGGGGAACAGATACGCAGTATTTT.

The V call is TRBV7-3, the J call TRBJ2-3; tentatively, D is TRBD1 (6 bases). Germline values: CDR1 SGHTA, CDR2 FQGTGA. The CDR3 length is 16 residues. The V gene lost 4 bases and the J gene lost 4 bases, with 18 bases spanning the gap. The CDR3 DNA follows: TGTGCCAGCAGCTCCGGTTGGGGGCGGTTTTCAGATACGCAGTATTTT. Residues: CASSSGWGRFSDTQYF.

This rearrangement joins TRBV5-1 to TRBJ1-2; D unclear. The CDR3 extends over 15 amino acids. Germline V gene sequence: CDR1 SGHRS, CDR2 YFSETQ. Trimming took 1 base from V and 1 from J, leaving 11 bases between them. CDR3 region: CASSLSGGNNYGYTF. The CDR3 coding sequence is TGCGCCAGCAGCTTGTCGGGAGGAAATAACTATGGCTACACCTTC. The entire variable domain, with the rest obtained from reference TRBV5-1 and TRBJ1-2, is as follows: KAGVTQTPRYLIKTRGQQVTLSCSPISGHRSVSWYQQTPGQGLQFLFEYFSETQRNKGNFPGRFSGRQFSNSRSEMNVSTLELGDSALYLCASSLSGGNNYGYTFGSGTRLTVV.

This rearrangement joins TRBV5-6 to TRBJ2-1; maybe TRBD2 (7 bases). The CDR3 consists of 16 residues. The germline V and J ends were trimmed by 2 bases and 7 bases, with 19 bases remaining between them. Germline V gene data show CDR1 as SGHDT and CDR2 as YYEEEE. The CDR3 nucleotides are TGTGCCAGCAGCTTCAGGGAGGGGGGCCTAAGGAATGAGCAGTTCTTC. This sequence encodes CASSFREGGLRNEQFF. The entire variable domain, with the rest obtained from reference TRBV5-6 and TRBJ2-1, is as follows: DAGVTQSPTHLIKTRGQQVTLRCSPKSGHDTVSWYQQALGQGPQFIFQYYEEEERQRGNFPDRFSGHQFPNYSSELNVNALLLGDSALYLCASSFREGGLRNEQFFGPGTRLTVL.

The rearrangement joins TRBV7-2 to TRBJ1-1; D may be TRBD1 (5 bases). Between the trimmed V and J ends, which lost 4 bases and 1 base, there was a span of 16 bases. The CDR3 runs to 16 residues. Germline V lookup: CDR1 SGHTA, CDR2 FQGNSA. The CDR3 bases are TGTGCCAGCAGCTCCCAGCCAGGGAGGTCGAACACTGAAGCTTTCTTT. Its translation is CASSSQPGRSNTEAFF.

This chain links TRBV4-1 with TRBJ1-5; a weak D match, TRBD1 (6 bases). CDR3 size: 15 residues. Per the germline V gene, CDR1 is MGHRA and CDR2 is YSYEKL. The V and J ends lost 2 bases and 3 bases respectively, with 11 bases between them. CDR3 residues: CASSQPGHLNQPQHF. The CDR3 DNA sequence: TGCGCCAGCAGCCAACCGGGACACCTCAATCAGCCCCAGCATTTT.

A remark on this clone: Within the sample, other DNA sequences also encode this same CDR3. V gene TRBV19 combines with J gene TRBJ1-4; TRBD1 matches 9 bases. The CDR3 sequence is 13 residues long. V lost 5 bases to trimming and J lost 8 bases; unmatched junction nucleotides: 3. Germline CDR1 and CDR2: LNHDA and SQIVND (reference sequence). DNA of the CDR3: TGTGCCAGTAGTCGGGACAGGGACGAAAAACTGTTTTTT. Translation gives CASSRDRDEKLFF. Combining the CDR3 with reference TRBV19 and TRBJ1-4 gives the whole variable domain DGGITQSPKYLFRKEGQNVTLSCEQNLNHDAMYWYRQDPGQGLRLIYYSQIVNDFQKGDIAEGYSVSREKKESFPLTVTSAQKNPTAFYLCASSRDRDEKLFFGSGTQLSVL.

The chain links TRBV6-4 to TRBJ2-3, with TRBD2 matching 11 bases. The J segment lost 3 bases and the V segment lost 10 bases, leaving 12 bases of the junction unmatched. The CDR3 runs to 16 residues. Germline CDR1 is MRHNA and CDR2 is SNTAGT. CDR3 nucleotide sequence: TGTGCCACCAAGAAAACTAGCGGGAGTAGGACAGATACGCAGTATTTT. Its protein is CATKKTSGSRTDTQYF.

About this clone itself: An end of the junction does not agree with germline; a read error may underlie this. CDR3 loop: CSSSLAGGRTNYGYTF. The DNA of the CDR3 is TGTTCCAGCAGCTTAGCGGGGGGAAGGACTAACTATGGCTACACCTTC. V is TRBV7-9 and J is TRBJ1-2; possible D gene TRBD1, 5 bases. The CDR3 has 16 residues. From germline, CDR1 is SEHNR and CDR2 FQNEAQ (reference sequence).

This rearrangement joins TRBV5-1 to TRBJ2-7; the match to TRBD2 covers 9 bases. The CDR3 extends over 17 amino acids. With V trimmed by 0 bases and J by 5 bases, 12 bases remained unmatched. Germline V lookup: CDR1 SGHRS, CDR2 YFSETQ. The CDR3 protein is CASSLGSSSGIADEQYF. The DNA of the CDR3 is TGCGCCAGCAGCTTGGGGTCCTCTAGCGGGATTGCAGACGAGCAGTACTTC.

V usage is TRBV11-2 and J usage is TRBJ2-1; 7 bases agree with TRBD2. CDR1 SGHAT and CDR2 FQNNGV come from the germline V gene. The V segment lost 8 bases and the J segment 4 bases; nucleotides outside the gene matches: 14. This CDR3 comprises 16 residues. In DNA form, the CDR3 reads TGTGCCAGCGGGAGGGAGGCGGGAGTCCCATACAATGAGCAGTTCTTC. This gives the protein CASGREAGVPYNEQFF.

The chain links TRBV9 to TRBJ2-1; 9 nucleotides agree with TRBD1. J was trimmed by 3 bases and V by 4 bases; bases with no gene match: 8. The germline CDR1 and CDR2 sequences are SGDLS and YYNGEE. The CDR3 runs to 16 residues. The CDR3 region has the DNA TGTGCCAGCAGCATCGGACAGGGGTTGGGCTACAATGAGCAGTTCTTC. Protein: CASSIGQGLGYNEQFF.

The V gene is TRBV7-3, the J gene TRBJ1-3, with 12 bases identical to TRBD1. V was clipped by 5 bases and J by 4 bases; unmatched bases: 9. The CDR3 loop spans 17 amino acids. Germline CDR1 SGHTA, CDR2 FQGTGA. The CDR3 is CASSKGGDRGPGNTIYF. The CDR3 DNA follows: TGTGCCAGCAGCAAGGGGGGGGACAGGGGGCCAGGAAACACCATATATTTT. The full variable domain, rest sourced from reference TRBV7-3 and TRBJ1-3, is GAGVSQTPSNKVTEKGKYVELRCDPISGHTALYWYRQSLGQGPEFLIYFQGTGAADDSGLPNDRFFAVRPEGSVSTLKIQRTERGDSAVYLCASSKGGDRGPGNTIYFGEGSWLTVV.

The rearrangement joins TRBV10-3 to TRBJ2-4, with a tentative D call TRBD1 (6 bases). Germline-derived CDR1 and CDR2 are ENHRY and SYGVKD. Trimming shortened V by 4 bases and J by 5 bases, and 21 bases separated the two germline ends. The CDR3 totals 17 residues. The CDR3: CAISVDRIPGKENIQYF. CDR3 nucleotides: TGTGCCATCAGTGTAGACAGGATACCAGGGAAAGAAAACATTCAGTACTTC.

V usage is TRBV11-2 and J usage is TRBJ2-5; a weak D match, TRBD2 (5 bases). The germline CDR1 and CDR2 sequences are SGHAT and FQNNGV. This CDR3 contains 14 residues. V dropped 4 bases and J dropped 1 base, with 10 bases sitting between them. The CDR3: CASSSSGSQETQYF. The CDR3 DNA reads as TGTGCCAGCAGCTCGTCGGGGTCCCAAGAGACCCAGTACTTC.